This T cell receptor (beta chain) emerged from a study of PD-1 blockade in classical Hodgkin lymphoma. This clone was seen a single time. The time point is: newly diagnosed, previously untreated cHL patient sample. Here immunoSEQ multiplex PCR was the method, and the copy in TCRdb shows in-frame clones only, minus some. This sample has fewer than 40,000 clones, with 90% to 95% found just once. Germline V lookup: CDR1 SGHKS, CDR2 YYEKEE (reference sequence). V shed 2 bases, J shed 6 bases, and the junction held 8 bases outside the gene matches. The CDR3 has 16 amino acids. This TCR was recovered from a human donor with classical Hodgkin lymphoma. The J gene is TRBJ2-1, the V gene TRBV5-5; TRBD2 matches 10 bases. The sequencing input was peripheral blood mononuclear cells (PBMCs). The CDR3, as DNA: TGTGCCAGCAGCTTATCGTCTAGCGGGAGTAGCAATGAGCAGTTCTTC. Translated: CASSLSSSGSSNEQFF.